The 15 T cell receptor beta chains presented below share a single source sample, sequenced in a study of blood T cell repertoires in COVID-19. Repertoires were generated with immunoSEQ multiplex PCR, while TCRdb's copy carries only in-frame clones and drops some. The sample records over 150,000 clones, roughly 84% being singletons. The sequenced sample was peripheral blood. The receptors shown here come from a woman of 80 years or more with active or convalescent COVID-19.

This chain joins TRBV6-5 and TRBJ1-4; D unresolved. With 7 bases removed from V and 4 bases from J, the gap between germline ends came to 10 bases. Looked up from germline, CDR1 is MNHEY and CDR2 is SVGAGI. This CDR3 contains 13 residues. The CDR3 is CASIRRLNEKLFF. In nucleotides, the CDR3 is TGTGCCAGCATTCGGAGACTTAATGAAAAACTGTTTTTT.

The chain links TRBV6-6 to TRBJ2-5, with D tentatively TRBD2 (6 bases). The germline V and J ends were trimmed by 0 bases and 2 bases, with 13 bases remaining between them. The CDR3 is 16 residues long. Germline V gene data show CDR1 as MNHNY and CDR2 as SVGAGI (reference sequence). CDR3 sequence reads: CASSYSLSGRQETQYF. The CDR3 region has the DNA TGTGCCAGCAGTTACTCCCTTTCTGGGAGGCAAGAGACCCAGTACTTC.

The chain links TRBV7-2 to TRBJ1-4; TRBD1 might be the D (5 bases). The V end lost 3 bases, the J end lost 3 bases, and 8 bases lay between the germline ends. This CDR3 is 14 amino acids long. Germline-derived CDR1 and CDR2 are SGHTA and FQGNSA. CDR3 DNA sequence: TGTGCCAGCAGCTTCCAGGGCTCTAATGAAAAACTGTTTTTT. Encoded protein: CASSFQGSNEKLFF.

The chain couples TRBV2 to TRBJ2-7; 9 bases map to TRBD1. There are 14 residues in the CDR3. CDR1 is SNHLY, CDR2 FYNNEI, per germline. With V trimmed by 3 bases and J by 6 bases, 6 bases remained unmatched. The CDR3 is CASSDPGQGREQYF. DNA for the CDR3: TGTGCCAGCAGTGACCCGGGACAGGGACGCGAGCAGTACTTC.

In this sample, this clone turned up once. The chain uses TRBV24-1 and TRBJ2-1, with 7 positions matching TRBD1. The CDR3 runs to 16 residues. V shed 4 bases and J 5 bases; nucleotides not matched to a gene: 10. From germline, CDR1 is KGHDR and CDR2 SFDVKD. Written as DNA, the CDR3 is TGTGCCACCAGTGACCCGGACAGGTTGAGGGACAATGAGCAGTTCTTC. This encodes CATSDPDRLRDNEQFF.

V and J are TRBV9 and TRBJ1-6; D is possibly TRBD1 (5 bases). The germline gives CDR1 SGDLS, CDR2 YYNGEE. V was pared by 6 bases and J by 7 bases, with 14 bases between. This CDR3 contains 14 residues. The CDR3 is CASTRGDGNSPLHF. CDR3 DNA: TGTGCCAGCACCCGGGGGGACGGAAATTCACCCCTCCACTTT.

The rearrangement joins TRBV7-2 to TRBJ2-1, with D unresolved. The CDR3 extends over 13 amino acids. From germline, CDR1 is SGHTA and CDR2 FQGNSA. V was clipped by 2 bases and J by 6 bases, with 8 bases between them. CDR3 region: CASSLSSTNEQFF. The DNA of the CDR3 is TGTGCCAGCAGCTTAAGTAGTACCAATGAGCAGTTCTTC.

The chain has TRBV10-1 and TRBJ2-3, with D possibly being TRBD2 (5 bases). The V gene lost 6 bases and the J gene lost 7 bases, with 11 bases spanning the gap. The CDR3 runs to 12 residues. CDR1 is WNHNN, CDR2 SYGVQD, per germline (reference sequence). CDR3 protein: CASSPGEHTQYF. Written as DNA, the CDR3 is TGCGCCAGCAGCCCCGGGGAACATACGCAGTATTTT.

This clone came up a few times. V is TRBV9 and J is TRBJ1-2; a weak D match, TRBD1 (6 bases). CDR1 is SGDLS, CDR2 YYNGEE, per germline. Trimming shortened V by 2 bases and J by 3 bases, and 11 bases separated the two germline ends. This CDR3 region has 14 residues. The CDR3 region is CASSVRAGDYGYTF. CDR3 bases: TGTGCCAGCAGCGTGAGAGCAGGGGACTATGGCTACACCTTC.

With regard to this clone: The sample holds other DNA sequences that translate to the same CDR3. The rearrangement links TRBV20-1 to TRBJ1-3; D remains unclear. Trimming took 3 bases from V and 4 from J, leaving 4 bases between them. CDR1 DFQATT and CDR2 SNEGSKA come from the germline V gene (reference sequence). The CDR3 has 11 amino acids. The CDR3 loop is CSASSGNTIYF. The CDR3 DNA follows: TGCAGTGCTAGTTCAGGAAACACCATATATTTT.

The chain combines TRBV7-8 with TRBJ1-5; D perhaps matches TRBD1 (5 bases). V shed 8 bases and J shed 6 bases, with 17 bases lying between them. The germline V gene encodes CDR1 SGHVS and CDR2 FQNEAQ. The CDR3 consists of 14 residues. CDR3 loop: CASARGVWGQPQHF. The CDR3 coding sequence is TGTGCCAGCGCCCGGGGGGTTTGGGGTCAGCCCCAGCATTTT.

The gene calls are TRBV19 and TRBJ1-1, with D uncertain. V lost 4 bases, J lost 1 base, and 16 bases lay in between. The CDR3 is 16 amino acids. Germline CDR1 LNHDA, CDR2 SQIVND (reference sequence). As DNA, the CDR3 is TGTGCCAGTAGTACGAAAAACCCGACGGGGAACACTGAAGCTTTCTTT. This gives the protein CASSTKNPTGNTEAFF.

The chain joins TRBV19 to TRBJ2-2; TRBD2 matches at 13 bases. The CDR3 consists of 14 residues. After removal of 10 bases from V and 6 bases from J, the junction contained 5 bases not matched to a gene. The germline V gene encodes CDR1 LNHDA and CDR2 SQIVND (reference sequence). As DNA, the CDR3 is TGTGCCACCCGGACTAGCGGGAGTCCCGGGGAGCTGTTTTTT. Protein: CATRTSGSPGELFF.

This chain uses TRBV6-4 with TRBJ1-5, with 10 bases fitting TRBD1. Losses at the gene ends were 5 bases for V and 1 base for J; bases not matched to a gene: 8. CDR1 and CDR2 (germline): MRHNA, SNTAGT. The CDR3 is 17 residues long. In nucleotides, the CDR3 is TGTGCCAGCAGTCCCAGACAGGGGGCGAGGAGCAATCAGCCCCAGCATTTT. Translated: CASSPRQGARSNQPQHF.

V gene TRBV18 combines with J gene TRBJ2-2; a weak D match, TRBD1 (8 bases). CDR3 length equals 15 residues. CDR1 is KGHSH and CDR2 is LQKENI in the germline V gene. Between the trimmed V and J ends, which lost 6 bases and 5 bases, there was a span of 16 bases. The CDR3 DNA follows: TGTGCCAGCTCCCACGGACAGGGAGGGACCGGGGAGCTGTTTTTT. Residues: CASSHGQGGTGELFF.